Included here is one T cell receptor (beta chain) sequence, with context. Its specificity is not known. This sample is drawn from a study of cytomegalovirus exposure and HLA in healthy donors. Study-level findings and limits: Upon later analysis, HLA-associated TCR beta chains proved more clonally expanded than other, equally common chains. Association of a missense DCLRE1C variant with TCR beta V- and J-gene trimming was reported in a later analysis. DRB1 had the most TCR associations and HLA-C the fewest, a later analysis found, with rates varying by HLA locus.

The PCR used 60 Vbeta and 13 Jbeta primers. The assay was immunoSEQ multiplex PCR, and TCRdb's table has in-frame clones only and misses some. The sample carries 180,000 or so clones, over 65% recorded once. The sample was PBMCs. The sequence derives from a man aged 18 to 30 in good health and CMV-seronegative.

The CDR3 reads CASSDGGQGSNQPQHF. The CDR3, as DNA: TGTGCCAGCAGTGATGGGGGACAAGGTAGCAATCAGCCCCAGCATTTT. This chain connects TRBV25-1 to TRBJ1-5, with a weak D call TRBD1 (6 bases). The CDR3 loop spans 16 amino acids. Trimming stripped 3 bases from V and 0 bases from J, with 12 bases between. Germline V gene sequence: CDR1 MGHDK, CDR2 SYGVNS.